What follows describes a single T cell receptor (beta chain). This record belongs to a study of shared clonotypes between healthy human individuals. Germline-derived CDR1 and CDR2 are SGDLS and YYNGEE. CDR3 length: 13 amino acids. The V end was cut by 3 bases, the J end by 9 bases, with 15 bases between. Using immunoSEQ multiplex PCR, the repertoire was profiled, and TCRdb retains in-frame clones only, with some absent. The sample holds under 650,000 clones, roughly 95% seen once. The gene calls are TRBV9 and TRBJ1-2; the D gene is possibly TRBD1 (5 bases). The sequence derives from a woman in her 30s in good health. Sample: naive CD4+ T cells sorted from blood. Subset noted: CD45RA+ positively selected. The DNA for the CDR3 is TGTGCCAGCAGCGAGCGTGGGGGGGAGCGCTACACCTTC. This encodes CASSERGGERYTF.